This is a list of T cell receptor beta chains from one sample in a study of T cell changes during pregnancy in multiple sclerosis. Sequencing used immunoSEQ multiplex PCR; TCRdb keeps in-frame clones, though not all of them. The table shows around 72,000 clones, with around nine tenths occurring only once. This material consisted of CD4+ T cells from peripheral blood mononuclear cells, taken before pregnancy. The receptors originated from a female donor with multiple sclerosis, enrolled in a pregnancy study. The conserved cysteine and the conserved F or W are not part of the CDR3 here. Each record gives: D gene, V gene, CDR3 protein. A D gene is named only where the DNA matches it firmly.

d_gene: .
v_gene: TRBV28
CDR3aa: ASSLNGGNYGYT

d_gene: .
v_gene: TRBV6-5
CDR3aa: ASSRGGNSYNEQF

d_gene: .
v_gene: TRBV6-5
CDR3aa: ASSRGQTYNSPLH

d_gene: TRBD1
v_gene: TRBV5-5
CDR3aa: ASSLVDRGEYSPLH

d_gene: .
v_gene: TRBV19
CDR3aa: ASSLIRQDYGYT

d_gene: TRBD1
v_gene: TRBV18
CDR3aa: ASSQQGGTEAF

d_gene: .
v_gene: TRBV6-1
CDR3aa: ASSEESRNTEAF

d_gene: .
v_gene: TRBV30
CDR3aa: AWRGEGFSNSPLH

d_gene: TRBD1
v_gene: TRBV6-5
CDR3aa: ASSFRTGLQETQY

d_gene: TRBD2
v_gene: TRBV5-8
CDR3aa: ASTRLAGGADTQY

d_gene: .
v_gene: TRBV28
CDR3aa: ASSLTGNIQPQH

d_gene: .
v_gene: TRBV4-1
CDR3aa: ASSQAPGAGITYNEQF

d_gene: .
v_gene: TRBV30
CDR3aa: AWSVPVGGNTIY

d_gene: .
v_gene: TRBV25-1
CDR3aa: ASSERALLH

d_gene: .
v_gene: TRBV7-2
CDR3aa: ASSLRWTASGNTIY

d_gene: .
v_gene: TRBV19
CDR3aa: ASSTLQQPRGYT

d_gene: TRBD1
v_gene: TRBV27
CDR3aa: ASSLRIGWDSPGTDTQY

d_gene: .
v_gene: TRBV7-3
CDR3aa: ASSSTGTNTGELF